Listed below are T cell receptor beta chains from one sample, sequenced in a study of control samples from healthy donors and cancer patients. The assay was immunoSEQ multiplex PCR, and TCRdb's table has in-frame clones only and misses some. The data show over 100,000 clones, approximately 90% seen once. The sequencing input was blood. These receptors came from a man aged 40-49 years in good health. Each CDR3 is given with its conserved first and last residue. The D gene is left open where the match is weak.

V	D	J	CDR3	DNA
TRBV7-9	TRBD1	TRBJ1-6	CASSLRTGTGGFPLHF	TGTGCCAGCAGCTTACGGACCGGGACAGGGGGCTTCCCCCTCCACTTT
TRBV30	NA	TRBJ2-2	CAWSRNSGTGELFF	TGTGCCTGGAGTAGGAATAGCGGCACCGGGGAGCTGTTTTTT
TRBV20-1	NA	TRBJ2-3	CSASMRQGRNTQYF	TGCAGTGCTAGTATGAGGCAGGGGAGGAATACGCAGTATTTT
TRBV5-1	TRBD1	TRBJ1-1	CASRLGGQGKTGSFF	TGCGCCAGCCGCCTAGGGGGACAGGGCAAAACCGGATCTTTCTTT
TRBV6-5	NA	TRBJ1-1	CASSYSETGNTEAFF	TGTGCCAGCAGTTACTCGGAGACAGGGAACACTGAAGCTTTCTTT
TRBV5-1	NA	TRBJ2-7	CASSPTRGGSYEQYF	TGCGCCAGCAGCCCGACTAGAGGGGGGTCCTACGAGCAGTACTTC
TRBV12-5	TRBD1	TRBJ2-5	CASGKYTGTGVETQYF	TGTGCTAGTGGTAAATACACCGGGACAGGGGTTGAGACCCAGTACTTC
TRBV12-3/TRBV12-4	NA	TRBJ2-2	CASSFLPGELFF	TGTGCCAGCAGTTTTCTACCCGGGGAGCTGTTTTTT
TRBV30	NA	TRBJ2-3	CACLRSGTDTQYF	TGTGCCTGTCTTAGAAGTGGCACAGATACGCAGTATTTT
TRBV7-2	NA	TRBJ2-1	CASKGLSSYNEQFF	TGTGCCAGCAAGGGACTCTCCTCCTACAATGAGCAGTTCTTC
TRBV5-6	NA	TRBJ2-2	CASSSGFRAGELFF	TGTGCCAGCAGCTCAGGGTTTAGGGCCGGGGAGCTGTTTTTT
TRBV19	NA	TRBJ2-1	CASSILGYNEQFF	TGTGCCAGTAGTATACTTGGCTACAATGAGCAGTTCTTC
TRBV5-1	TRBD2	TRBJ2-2	CASSLVSGGNTGELFF	TGCGCCAGCAGCTTGGTCTCGGGGGGGAACACCGGGGAGCTGTTTTTT
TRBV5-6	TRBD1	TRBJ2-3	CASSDPGQGRTDTQYF	TGTGCCAGCAGTGATCCGGGACAGGGTCGGACAGATACGCAGTATTTT